A selection of T cell receptor beta chains follows, all from one sample in a study of shared clonotypes between healthy human individuals. TCRdb's table, derived via immunoSEQ multiplex PCR, lists solely in-frame clones and lacks some. This sample has 980,000 or so clones; about three quarters occur once, and the top ten carry approximately 1.5%. Sequencing was carried out using memory CD4+ T cells sorted from blood. The origin of the receptors is a man aged 18 to 35 in good health. Both conserved end residues are part of each CDR3. A D gene is named only where the DNA matches it firmly. Clone sizes are given selectively: once, few, many, or a class where the clone is expanded.

j_call: TRBJ2-1
v_call: TRBV5-5
clone_size: -
d_call: -
cdr3_aa: CASSGDRHNEQFF
cdr3_nt: TGTGCCAGCAGCGGTGACCGTCACAATGAGCAGTTCTTC

j_call: TRBJ2-7
v_call: TRBV12-5
clone_size: few
d_call: -
cdr3_aa: CASATLPTYEQYF
cdr3_nt: TGTGCTAGTGCTACCCTACCCACCTACGAGCAGTACTTC

j_call: TRBJ1-2
v_call: TRBV11-2
clone_size: -
d_call: -
cdr3_aa: CASSLDRQIGGYTF
cdr3_nt: TGTGCCAGCAGCTTAGATAGGCAGATTGGGGGCTACACCTTC

j_call: TRBJ1-5
v_call: TRBV30
clone_size: -
d_call: -
cdr3_aa: CAWSGRTDSNQPQHF
cdr3_nt: TGTGCCTGGAGTGGCCGGACAGATAGCAATCAGCCCCAGCATTTT

j_call: TRBJ1-1
v_call: TRBV19
clone_size: -
d_call: TRBD1
cdr3_aa: CASSNTGVNEAFF
cdr3_nt: TGTGCCAGTAGCAACACAGGGGTTAATGAAGCTTTCTTT

j_call: TRBJ2-1
v_call: TRBV19
clone_size: -
d_call: TRBD2
cdr3_aa: CASNPLAGLSQFF
cdr3_nt: TGTGCCAGTAACCCACTAGCGGGACTATCGCAGTTCTTC

j_call: TRBJ1-2
v_call: TRBV5-4
clone_size: -
d_call: -
cdr3_aa: CASSPERAYGYTF
cdr3_nt: TGTGCCAGCAGCCCTGAGCGGGCCTATGGCTACACCTTC

j_call: TRBJ2-3
v_call: TRBV6-1
clone_size: -
d_call: -
cdr3_aa: CASSPGGFPQYF
cdr3_nt: TGTGCCAGCTCTCCCGGGGGCTTTCCACAGTATTTT

j_call: TRBJ2-3
v_call: TRBV29-1
clone_size: -
d_call: -
cdr3_aa: CSAREVASTDTQYF
cdr3_nt: TGCAGCGCCCGGGAAGTAGCTAGCACAGATACGCAGTATTTT

j_call: TRBJ1-5
v_call: TRBV27
clone_size: -
d_call: -
cdr3_aa: CASSPNQPQHF
cdr3_nt: TGTGCCAGCAGCCCGAATCAGCCCCAGCATTTT

j_call: TRBJ2-7
v_call: TRBV19
clone_size: few
d_call: TRBD1
cdr3_aa: CASSRGQDREQYF
cdr3_nt: TGTGCCAGTAGTCGCGGACAGGATAGAGAGCAGTACTTC

j_call: TRBJ1-2
v_call: TRBV7-2
clone_size: few
d_call: -
cdr3_aa: CASSLGGRGNGYTF
cdr3_nt: TGTGCCAGCAGCTTAGGAGGCAGGGGAAATGGCTACACCTTC

j_call: TRBJ1-6
v_call: TRBV2
clone_size: few
d_call: -
cdr3_aa: CASSPRVGNSPLHF
cdr3_nt: TGTGCCAGCAGTCCAAGAGTAGGAAATTCACCCCTCCACTTT

j_call: TRBJ1-5
v_call: TRBV19
clone_size: -
d_call: -
cdr3_aa: CASKSSLSALNQPQHF
cdr3_nt: TGTGCCAGTAAATCCTCGTTGTCAGCCCTAAATCAGCCCCAGCATTTT

j_call: TRBJ2-2
v_call: TRBV4-1
clone_size: -
d_call: TRBD2
cdr3_aa: CASSRGLAGGTGELFF
cdr3_nt: TGCGCCAGCAGTCGCGGACTAGCGGGGGGCACCGGGGAGCTGTTTTTT

j_call: TRBJ2-3
v_call: TRBV10-3
clone_size: -
d_call: TRBD2
cdr3_aa: CAISDLAGTDTQYF
cdr3_nt: TGTGCCATCAGTGACCTAGCGGGCACAGATACGCAGTATTTT

j_call: TRBJ1-4
v_call: TRBV19
clone_size: -
d_call: TRBD1
cdr3_aa: CATRTGQGAIWEKLFF
cdr3_nt: TGTGCCACCCGCACCGGACAGGGGGCAATTTGGGAAAAACTGTTTTTT

j_call: TRBJ1-5
v_call: TRBV9
clone_size: -
d_call: TRBD1
cdr3_aa: CASTPWTGSNQPQHF
cdr3_nt: TGTGCCAGCACGCCCTGGACAGGGAGCAATCAGCCCCAGCATTTT

j_call: TRBJ2-7
v_call: TRBV7-2
clone_size: -
d_call: TRBD1
cdr3_aa: CASSLGQGATYEQYF
cdr3_nt: TGTGCCAGCAGCTTAGGACAGGGGGCAACCTACGAGCAGTACTTC

j_call: TRBJ1-5
v_call: TRBV10-2
clone_size: -
d_call: TRBD1
cdr3_aa: CASRGGQFNQPQHF
cdr3_nt: TGCGCCAGCCGCGGGGGACAGTTCAATCAGCCCCAGCATTTT

j_call: TRBJ1-3
v_call: TRBV7-9
clone_size: many
d_call: -
cdr3_aa: CATPEGSLNSGNTIYF
cdr3_nt: TGTGCCACCCCAGAAGGGTCACTGAACTCTGGAAACACCATATATTTT

j_call: TRBJ1-2
v_call: TRBV19
clone_size: -
d_call: -
cdr3_aa: CASKVESGSLNTYGYTF
cdr3_nt: TGTGCCAGTAAAGTCGAATCGGGCAGTTTAAATACCTATGGCTACACCTTC

j_call: TRBJ1-6
v_call: TRBV7-9
clone_size: -
d_call: -
cdr3_aa: CASSSDSGQGNSPLHF
cdr3_nt: TGTGCCAGCAGCTCCGACTCGGGGCAGGGCAATTCACCCCTCCACTTT

j_call: TRBJ2-7
v_call: TRBV5-1
clone_size: -
d_call: -
cdr3_aa: CASSPGEILYEQYF
cdr3_nt: TGCGCCAGCAGCCCTGGGGAGATCCTTTACGAGCAGTACTTC

j_call: TRBJ1-1
v_call: TRBV11-2
clone_size: -
d_call: -
cdr3_aa: CASSLVGAGTEAFF
cdr3_nt: TGTGCCAGCAGCTTAGTGGGGGCAGGGACTGAAGCTTTCTTT

j_call: TRBJ1-6
v_call: TRBV6-1
clone_size: -
d_call: -
cdr3_aa: CASSEVPGGRDSPLHF
cdr3_nt: TGTGCCAGCAGTGAAGTCCCGGGGGGCAGAGATTCACCCCTCCACTTT

j_call: TRBJ2-2
v_call: TRBV7-3
clone_size: -
d_call: -
cdr3_aa: CASSLGVLGELFF
cdr3_nt: TGTGCCAGCTCCCTGGGGGTATTGGGGGAGCTGTTTTTT

j_call: TRBJ1-1
v_call: TRBV6-1
clone_size: few
d_call: -
cdr3_aa: CASMWKEAFF
cdr3_nt: TGTGCCAGCATGTGGAAGGAAGCTTTCTTT

j_call: TRBJ2-5
v_call: TRBV21-1
clone_size: -
d_call: -
cdr3_aa: CASSAWTSGQETQYF
cdr3_nt: TGTGCCAGCAGCGCCTGGACTAGCGGACAAGAGACCCAGTACTTC

j_call: TRBJ1-1
v_call: TRBV30
clone_size: few
d_call: -
cdr3_aa: CAWRRGNTEAFF
cdr3_nt: TGTGCCTGGAGGAGGGGCAACACTGAAGCTTTCTTT

j_call: TRBJ2-7
v_call: TRBV5-4
clone_size: -
d_call: TRBD2
cdr3_aa: CASSLAGGAKEQYF
cdr3_nt: TGTGCCAGCAGCTTAGCGGGAGGGGCTAAGGAGCAGTACTTC

j_call: TRBJ2-1
v_call: TRBV5-4
clone_size: -
d_call: TRBD2
cdr3_aa: CASSWDYRPYNEQFF
cdr3_nt: TGTGCCAGCAGCTGGGACTATCGCCCTTACAATGAGCAGTTCTTC

j_call: TRBJ1-2
v_call: TRBV25-1
clone_size: -
d_call: -
cdr3_aa: CASSRDGYTF
cdr3_nt: TGTGCCAGCAGCAGGGATGGCTACACCTTC

j_call: TRBJ2-3
v_call: TRBV30
clone_size: many
d_call: -
cdr3_aa: CAWSPPPADTQYF
cdr3_nt: TGTGCCTGGAGTCCCCCACCCGCAGATACGCAGTATTTT

j_call: TRBJ2-7
v_call: TRBV21-1
clone_size: -
d_call: -
cdr3_aa: CASSRRGGIPCQYF
cdr3_nt: TGTGCCAGCAGCCGCCGGGGGGGGATCCCCTGTCAGTACTTC

j_call: TRBJ2-3
v_call: TRBV18
clone_size: -
d_call: TRBD1
cdr3_aa: CASSPTRQGTDTQYF
cdr3_nt: TGTGCCAGCTCACCAACGAGACAGGGAACAGATACGCAGTATTTT

j_call: TRBJ2-7
v_call: TRBV27
clone_size: once
d_call: -
cdr3_aa: CASSLGQGKLLYEQYF
cdr3_nt: TGTGCCAGCAGTTTGGGGCAGGGCAAACTCCTCTACGAGCAGTACTTC

j_call: TRBJ1-3
v_call: TRBV21-1
clone_size: -
d_call: -
cdr3_aa: CASSNCVPRGSGNTIYF
cdr3_nt: TGTGCCAGCAGCAATTGTGTCCCCCGGGGCTCTGGAAACACCATATATTTT

j_call: TRBJ1-2
v_call: TRBV10-3
clone_size: few
d_call: -
cdr3_aa: CAISERGNYGYTF
cdr3_nt: TGTGCCATCAGTGAAAGAGGGAACTATGGCTACACCTTC

j_call: TRBJ2-5
v_call: TRBV5-4
clone_size: few
d_call: TRBD2
cdr3_aa: CASSVTGTSAPAETQYF
cdr3_nt: TGTGCCAGCAGCGTTACCGGGACTAGCGCCCCCGCAGAGACCCAGTACTTC

j_call: TRBJ1-2
v_call: TRBV6-1
clone_size: -
d_call: TRBD1
cdr3_aa: CASSVTHGGTAANYGYTF
cdr3_nt: TGTGCCAGCAGTGTGACCCACGGAGGGACAGCAGCTAACTATGGCTACACCTTC

j_call: TRBJ2-2
v_call: TRBV10-1
clone_size: -
d_call: TRBD2
cdr3_aa: CASSESGLAGGPGGELFF
cdr3_nt: TGCGCCAGCAGTGAGTCGGGACTAGCGGGAGGGCCCGGCGGGGAGCTGTTTTTT

j_call: TRBJ1-6
v_call: TRBV6-6
clone_size: once
d_call: -
cdr3_aa: CASSPGMGSANSPLHF
cdr3_nt: TGTGCCAGCAGTCCTGGTATGGGCAGCGCTAATTCACCCCTCCACTTT